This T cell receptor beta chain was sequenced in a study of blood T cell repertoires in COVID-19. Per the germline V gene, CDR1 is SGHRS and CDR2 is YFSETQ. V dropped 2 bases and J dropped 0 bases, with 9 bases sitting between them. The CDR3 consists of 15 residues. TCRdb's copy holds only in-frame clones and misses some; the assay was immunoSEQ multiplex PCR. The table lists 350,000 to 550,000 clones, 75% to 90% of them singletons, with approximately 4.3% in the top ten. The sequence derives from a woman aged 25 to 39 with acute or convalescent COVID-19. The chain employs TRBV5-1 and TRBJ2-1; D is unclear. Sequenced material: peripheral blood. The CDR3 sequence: CASSFSPSSYNEQFF. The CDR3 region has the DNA TGCGCCAGCAGCTTTAGCCCAAGCTCCTACAATGAGCAGTTCTTC.